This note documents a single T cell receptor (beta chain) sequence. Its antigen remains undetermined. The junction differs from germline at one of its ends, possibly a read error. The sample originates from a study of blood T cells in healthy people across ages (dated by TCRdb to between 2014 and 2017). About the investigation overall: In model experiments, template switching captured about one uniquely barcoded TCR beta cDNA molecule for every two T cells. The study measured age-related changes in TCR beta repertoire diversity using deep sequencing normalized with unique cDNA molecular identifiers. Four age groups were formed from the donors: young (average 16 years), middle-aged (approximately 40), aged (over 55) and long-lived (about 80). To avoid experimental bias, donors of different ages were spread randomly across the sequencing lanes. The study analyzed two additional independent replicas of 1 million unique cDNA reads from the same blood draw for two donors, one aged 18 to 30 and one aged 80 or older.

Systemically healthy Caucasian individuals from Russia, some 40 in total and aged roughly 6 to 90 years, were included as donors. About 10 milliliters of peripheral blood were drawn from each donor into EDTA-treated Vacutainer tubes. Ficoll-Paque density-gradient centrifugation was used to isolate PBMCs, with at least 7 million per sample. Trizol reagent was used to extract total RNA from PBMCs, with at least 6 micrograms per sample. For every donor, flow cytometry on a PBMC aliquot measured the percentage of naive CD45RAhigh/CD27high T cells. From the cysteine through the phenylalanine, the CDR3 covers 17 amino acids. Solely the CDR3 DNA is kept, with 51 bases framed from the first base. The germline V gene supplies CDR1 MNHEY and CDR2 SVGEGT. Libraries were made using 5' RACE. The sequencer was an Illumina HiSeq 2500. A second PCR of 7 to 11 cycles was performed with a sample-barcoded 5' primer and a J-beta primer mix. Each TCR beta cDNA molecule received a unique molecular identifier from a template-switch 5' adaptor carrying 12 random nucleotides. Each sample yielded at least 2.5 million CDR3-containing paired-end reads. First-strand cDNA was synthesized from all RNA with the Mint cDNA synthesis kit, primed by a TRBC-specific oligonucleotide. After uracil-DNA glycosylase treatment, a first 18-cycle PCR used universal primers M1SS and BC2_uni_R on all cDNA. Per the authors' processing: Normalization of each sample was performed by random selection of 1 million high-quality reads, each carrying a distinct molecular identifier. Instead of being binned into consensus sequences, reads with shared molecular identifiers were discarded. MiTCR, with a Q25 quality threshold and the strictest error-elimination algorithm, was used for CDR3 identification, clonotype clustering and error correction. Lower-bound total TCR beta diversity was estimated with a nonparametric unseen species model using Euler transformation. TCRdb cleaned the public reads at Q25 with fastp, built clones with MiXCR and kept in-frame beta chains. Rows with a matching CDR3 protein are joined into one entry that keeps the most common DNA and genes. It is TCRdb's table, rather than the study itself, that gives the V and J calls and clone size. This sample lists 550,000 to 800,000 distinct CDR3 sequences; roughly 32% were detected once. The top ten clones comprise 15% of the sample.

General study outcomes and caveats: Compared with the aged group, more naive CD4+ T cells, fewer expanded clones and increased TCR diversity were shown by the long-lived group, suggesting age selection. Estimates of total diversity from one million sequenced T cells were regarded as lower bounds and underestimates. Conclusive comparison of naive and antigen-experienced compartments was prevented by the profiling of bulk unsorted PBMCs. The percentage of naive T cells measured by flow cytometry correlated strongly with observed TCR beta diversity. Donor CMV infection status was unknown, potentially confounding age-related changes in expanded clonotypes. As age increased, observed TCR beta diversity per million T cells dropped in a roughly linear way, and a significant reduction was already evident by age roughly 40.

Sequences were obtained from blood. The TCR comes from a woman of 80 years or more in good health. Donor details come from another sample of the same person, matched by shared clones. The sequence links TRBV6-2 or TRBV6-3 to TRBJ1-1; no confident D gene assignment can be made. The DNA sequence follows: TGTGCCAGCAGTTACGATGGGTTCGACCCACGTAACACTGTAGCTTTCTTT. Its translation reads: CASSYDGFDPRNTVAFF.